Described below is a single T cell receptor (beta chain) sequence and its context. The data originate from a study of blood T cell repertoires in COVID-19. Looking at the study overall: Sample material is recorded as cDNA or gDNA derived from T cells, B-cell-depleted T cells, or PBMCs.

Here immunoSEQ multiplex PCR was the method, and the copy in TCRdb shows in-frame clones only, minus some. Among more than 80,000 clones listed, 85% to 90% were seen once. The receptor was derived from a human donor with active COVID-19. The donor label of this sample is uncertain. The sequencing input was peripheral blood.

The CDR3 is CATRRGTSGELFF. The CDR3, as DNA: TGTGCCACCCGACGGGGGACGAGCGGGGAGCTGTTTTTT. The V gene is TRBV24-1, the J gene TRBJ2-2, with a weak D call TRBD2 (6 bases). Trimming removed 9 bases at V and 7 bases at J, with 14 bases between. Per germline, CDR1 KGHDR and CDR2 SFDVKD. The CDR3 has 13 residues.